A selection of T cell receptor beta chains follows, all from one sample in a study of shared clonotypes between healthy human individuals. Assay used: immunoSEQ multiplex PCR; TCRdb lists only in-frame clones, some missing. The sample contains about 1.1 million clones, 60% to 80% of which appear only once. The sample taken for sequencing was memory CD4+ T cells from PBMCs. All receptors come from a man aged 18 to 30 in good health. Some clones in this sample may be carry-over from other donors' samples. Each CDR3 is given with its conserved first and last residue. Each record gives: D gene, CDR3 length, J gene, clone size, V gene, CDR3 protein, CDR3 DNA. D genes are given only for firm matches. Size is omitted from some rows. Given values are once, few, many or a class for expanded clones.

-,13,TRBJ2-3,-,TRBV7-2,CASSFGPTDTQYF,TGTGCCAGCAGCTTTGGACCGACAGATACGCAGTATTTT
TRBD1,13,TRBJ1-5,once,TRBV30,CAWQTGEGQPQHF,TGTGCCTGGCAGACAGGGGAGGGTCAGCCCCAGCATTTT
TRBD1,14,TRBJ1-1,-,TRBV7-3,CASSLDRGNTEAFF,TGTGCCAGCAGCTTGGACAGGGGGAACACTGAAGCTTTCTTT
-,14,TRBJ2-1,-,TRBV13,CASRRGGAYNEQFF,TGTGCCAGCAGGAGAGGGGGAGCCTACAATGAGCAGTTCTTC
-,14,TRBJ2-5,-,TRBV18,CASSPQTRAETQYF,TGTGCCAGCTCACCGCAGACACGGGCTGAGACCCAGTACTTC
TRBD2,15,TRBJ2-7,-,TRBV11-2,CASSFGLAGLYEQYF,TGTGCCAGCAGCTTCGGACTAGCGGGACTATACGAGCAGTACTTC
TRBD1,13,TRBJ1-4,-,TRBV30,CAWGAGGIEKLFF,TGTGCCTGGGGGGCAGGGGGTATTGAAAAACTGTTTTTT
-,17,TRBJ2-2,-,TRBV5-1,CASSSDPFSGNTGELFF,TGCGCCAGCAGCTCGGACCCTTTCAGCGGGAACACCGGGGAGCTGTTTTTT
TRBD1,13,TRBJ1-2,few,TRBV28,CASRLQGAYGYTF,TGTGCCAGCAGATTACAGGGGGCCTATGGCTACACCTTC
-,19,TRBJ1-4,-,TRBV21-1,CASSKALERTNATNEKLFF,TGTGCCAGCAGCAAAGCGCTCGAGAGAACGAATGCAACTAATGAAAAACTGTTTTTT
TRBD1,14,TRBJ2-5,once,TRBV12-5,CASGPGTGEETQYF,TGTGCTAGTGGTCCAGGGACAGGGGAAGAGACCCAGTACTTC
-,14,TRBJ1-1,-,TRBV6-5,CASRYGALNTEAFF,TGTGCCAGCAGATACGGAGCTTTGAACACTGAAGCTTTCTTT
-,12,TRBJ2-2,-,TRBV19,CASTEDTGELFF,TGTGCCAGTACTGAGGACACCGGGGAGCTGTTTTTT
TRBD1,14,TRBJ2-3,-,TRBV6-4,CASSDNRGADTQYF,TGTGCCAGCAGTGACAACAGGGGGGCAGATACGCAGTATTTT
TRBD2,16,TRBJ2-7,many,TRBV4-3,CASSPQREGDSYEQYF,TGCGCCAGCAGCCCCCAGCGGGAGGGGGACTCCTACGAGCAGTACTTC
-,14,TRBJ2-2,-,TRBV5-1,CASSFNLEVRELFF,TGCGCCAGCAGCTTTAATCTAGAGGTCAGGGAGCTGTTTTTT
TRBD1,14,TRBJ1-1,once,TRBV5-6,CASTNKPGGTEAFF,TGTGCCAGCACAAACAAACCAGGGGGCACTGAAGCTTTCTTT
TRBD1,16,TRBJ2-1,-,TRBV2,CASSLTGVITYNEQFF,TGTGCCAGCAGCTTGACAGGGGTTATCACCTACAATGAGCAGTTCTTC
TRBD1,13,TRBJ2-5,-,TRBV2,CASSGTGEETQYF,TGTGCCAGCAGCGGGACAGGGGAAGAGACCCAGTACTTC
-,14,TRBJ2-3,once,TRBV28,CASSLLGSGDTQYF,TGTGCCAGCAGTTTATTGGGTTCTGGGGATACGCAGTATTTT
-,13,TRBJ1-5,once,TRBV14,CASSTKPGGPQHF,TGTGCCAGCAGCACCAAACCTGGTGGGCCCCAGCATTTT
-,13,TRBJ2-2,-,TRBV5-1,CASSLGSTGELFF,TGCGCCAGCAGCTTGGGGAGTACCGGGGAGCTGTTTTTT
-,10,TRBJ1-5,-,TRBV19,CASRNTTQHF,TGTGCCAGTAGAAACACGACCCAGCATTTT
-,14,TRBJ2-1,-,TRBV9,CASSVQGSHNEQFF,TGTGCCAGCAGCGTACAGGGCTCGCACAATGAGCAGTTCTTC
-,15,TRBJ2-1,-,TRBV7-3,CASSQTTNPRDEQFF,TGTGCCAGCAGCCAGACGACTAACCCTAGGGATGAGCAGTTCTTC
TRBD2,17,TRBJ2-3,-,TRBV7-2,CASSLAPTSGYTDTQYF,TGTGCCAGCAGCTTAGCCCCAACTAGCGGGTACACAGATACGCAGTATTTT
-,14,TRBJ1-5,-,TRBV30,CAWNGGGVGQPQHF,TGTGCCTGGAATGGGGGGGGTGTTGGTCAGCCCCAGCATTTT
-,13,TRBJ1-2,-,TRBV15,CATSRGTSYGYTF,TGTGCCACCAGCAGAGGGACATCCTATGGCTACACCTTC
-,12,TRBJ2-7,-,TRBV29-1,CSVRAGIESEYF,TGCAGCGTTCGGGCAGGGATAGAGAGCGAGTACTTC
-,13,TRBJ2-5,-,TRBV7-7,CASSFQQRETQYF,TGTGCCAGCAGCTTCCAACAAAGGGAGACCCAGTACTTC
TRBD2,15,TRBJ2-2,-,TRBV7-2,CASSSLAGNTGELFF,TGTGCCAGCAGTTCCCTAGCGGGAAACACCGGGGAGCTGTTTTTT
-,13,TRBJ2-1,-,TRBV6-6,CASSYVSYNEQFF,TGTGCCAGCAGTTACGTCTCCTACAATGAGCAGTTCTTC
-,13,TRBJ2-7,-,TRBV29-1,CSAKGQYTYEQYF,TGCAGCGCCAAAGGACAGTACACCTACGAGCAGTACTTC
-,17,TRBJ2-1,-,TRBV28,CASSPGHPGATFNEQFF,TGTGCCAGCAGTCCAGGCCACCCTGGGGCTACGTTCAATGAGCAGTTCTTC
TRBD2,16,TRBJ2-3,-,TRBV29-1,CSVDGWTSGNTDTQYF,TGCAGCGTTGATGGGTGGACTAGCGGGAACACAGATACGCAGTATTTT
TRBD2,18,TRBJ2-1,-,TRBV27,CASSLQSGRALRHNEQFF,TGTGCCAGCAGTTTACAGAGCGGGAGGGCCCTCCGACACAATGAGCAGTTCTTC
TRBD2,16,TRBJ2-7,-,TRBV11-2,CASSLGGGLKSYEQYF,TGTGCCAGCAGCTTAGGGGGGGGACTTAAGAGCTACGAGCAGTACTTC